A selection of T cell receptor beta chains follows, all from one sample in a study of shared clonotypes between healthy human individuals. Data came from immunoSEQ multiplex PCR; TCRdb stores just in-frame clones and leaves some out. This table has a few million clones, approximately 90% appearing once. The sample comprised naive CD4+ T cells sorted from blood. These receptors all stem from a man aged 18 to 29 in good health. CDR3s include the opening cysteine and the closing phenylalanine or tryptophan. D genes are given only for firm matches. Clone size is not always given. Where it is, it says once, few, many or a class for expanded clones.

D gene,J gene,V gene,clone size,CDR3 DNA,CDR3 protein
.,TRBJ2-7,TRBV19,.,TGTGCCAGTAGTATAAATCCCCTAGCCGGCGAGCAGTACTTC,CASSINPLAGEQYF
TRBD1,TRBJ2-4,TRBV25-1,.,TGTGCCAGGACAGGGGGCGGGCGGGCCAAAAACATTCAGTACTTC,CARTGGGRAKNIQYF
.,TRBJ2-3,TRBV5-4,.,TGTGCCAGCAGCTTGTTTGCTAGCAGCCCAGATACGCAGTATTTT,CASSLFASSPDTQYF
.,TRBJ1-4,TRBV7-6,.,TGTGCCAGCAGCTTAGGATCTGCAACTAATGAAAAACTGTTTTTT,CASSLGSATNEKLFF
.,TRBJ1-2,TRBV11-2,.,TGTGCCAGCAGCTTGAGAGGAGAGCGAGGGTATGGCTACACCTTC,CASSLRGERGYGYTF
TRBD2,TRBJ2-3,TRBV10-3,.,TGTGCCTGCGGCGGGAGTACAGATACGCAGTATTTT,CACGGSTDTQYF
.,TRBJ1-2,TRBV28,.,TGTGCCAGCACCCAGGAGCGCGGATTTGGCTACACCTTC,CASTQERGFGYTF
TRBD1,TRBJ2-2,TRBV5-1,.,TGCGCCAGCAGGCAGGGGGTGAACACCGGGGAGCTGTTTTTT,CASRQGVNTGELFF
.,TRBJ1-2,TRBV7-9,once,TGTGCCAGCAGCTTTGGGGTCAACTATGGCTACACCTTC,CASSFGVNYGYTF
.,TRBJ1-1,TRBV6-5,.,TGTGCCAGCAGTTACCTCCTCCCTCCGGCGAACACTGAAGCTTTCTTT,CASSYLLPPANTEAFF